Listed here are 3 T cell receptor beta chains from one sample, sequenced in a study of blood T cell repertoires in COVID-19 (dated by TCRdb to 2020 to 2021). The method was the immunoSEQ multiplex PCR assay. TCRdb re-hosts the immuneACCESS table, in-frame sequences only. Its copies lack some clones; in the studies checked, an unresolved V gene accounts for under half of them, and the cause for the rest is not known. The sample table records some 250,000 clones; 75% to 90% of these occur just once. 8.8% of the sample belongs to the ten largest clones. Source material: PBMCs or T cells enriched from blood (not recorded which). These receptors were taken from a man between 35 and 55 years old who had recovered from COVID-19.

V is TRBV18 and J is TRBJ1-4; D perhaps matches TRBD1 (6 bases). V was shortened by 2 bases and J by 3 bases, with 19 bases between the two germline ends. This CDR3 is 18 amino acids long. Per germline, CDR1 KGHSH and CDR2 LQKENI. CDR3 nucleotide sequence: TGTGCCAGCTCACCAATGTGGGTAAAGGGACAATCTAATGAAAAACTGTTTTTT. Translated, it gives CASSPMWVKGQSNEKLFF.

CDR3 sequence reads: CASSQHGTADLNTEAFF. The CDR3 region has the DNA TGTGCCAGCAGCCAACACGGGACAGCCGACCTGAACACTGAAGCTTTCTTT. The chain recombines TRBV16 with TRBJ1-1; 7 positions agree with TRBD1. This CDR3 is built from 17 residues. Germline CDR1 KGHSY, CDR2 FQNENV. Germline trimming cut 2 bases from V and 0 bases from J; bases unmatched to any gene: 9.

The chain recombines TRBV28 with TRBJ2-1, with D possibly being TRBD2 (5 bases). The germline V gene has CDR1 MDHEN and CDR2 SYDVKM. The CDR3 runs 15 residues. The V end lost 4 bases, the J end lost 4 bases, and 14 bases lay between the germline ends. Here the CDR3 reads CASSSGFSPYNEQFF. CDR3 in DNA: TGTGCCAGCAGTTCGGGGTTCTCCCCGTACAATGAGCAGTTCTTC.